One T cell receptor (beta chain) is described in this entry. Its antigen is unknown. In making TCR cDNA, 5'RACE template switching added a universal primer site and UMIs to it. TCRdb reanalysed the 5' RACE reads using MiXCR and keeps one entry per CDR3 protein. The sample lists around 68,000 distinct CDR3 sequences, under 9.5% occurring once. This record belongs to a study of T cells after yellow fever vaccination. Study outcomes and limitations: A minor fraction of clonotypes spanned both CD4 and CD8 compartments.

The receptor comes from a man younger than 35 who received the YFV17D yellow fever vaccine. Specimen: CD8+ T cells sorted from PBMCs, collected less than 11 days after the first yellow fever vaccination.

Here the CDR3 reads CASSDSSGGTGELFF. The DNA of the CDR3 is TGTGCCAGCAGTGACTCTAGCGGGGGCACCGGGGAGCTGTTTTTT. The chain joins TRBV6-4 to TRBJ2-2; TRBD2 matches at 9 bases. CDR1 is MRHNA and CDR2 is SNTAGT in the germline V gene. The CDR3 is 15 residues long. V was clipped by 0 bases and J by 4 bases; unmatched bases: 0.